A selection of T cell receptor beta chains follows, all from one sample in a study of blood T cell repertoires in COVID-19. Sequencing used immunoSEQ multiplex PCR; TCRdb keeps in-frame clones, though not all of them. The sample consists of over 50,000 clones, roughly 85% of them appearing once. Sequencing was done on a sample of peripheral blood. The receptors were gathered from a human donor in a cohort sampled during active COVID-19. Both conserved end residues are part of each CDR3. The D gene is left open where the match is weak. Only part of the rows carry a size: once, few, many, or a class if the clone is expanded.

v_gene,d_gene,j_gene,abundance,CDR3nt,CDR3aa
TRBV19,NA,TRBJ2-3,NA,TGTGCCAGTAGTATTCGCGACACCTTATCCCCCTCTAGCACAGATACGCAGTATTTT,CASSIRDTLSPSSTDTQYF
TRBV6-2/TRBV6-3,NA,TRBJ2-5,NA,TGTGCCAGCAGCTCCGTCGACAGGTCCCTCCAAGAGACCCAGTACTTC,CASSSVDRSLQETQYF
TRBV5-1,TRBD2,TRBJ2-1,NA,TGCGCCAGCAGCTCACCGGGAGGTTACAATGAGCAGTTCTTC,CASSSPGGYNEQFF
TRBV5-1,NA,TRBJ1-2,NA,TGCGCCAGCAGTTACACCGCGGCGGAGGGGAGTGATGGCTACACCTTC,CASSYTAAEGSDGYTF
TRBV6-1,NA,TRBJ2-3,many,TGTGCCAGCAGTGAGGGACATTACACAGATACGCAGTATTTT,CASSEGHYTDTQYF
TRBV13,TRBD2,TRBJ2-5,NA,TGTGCCAGCAGCCTCAGACTAGCGGGTCGCTTGGAGACCCAGTACTTC,CASSLRLAGRLETQYF
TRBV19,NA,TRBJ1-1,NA,TGTGCCAGTAGTAAGGACCGGACAGCGAACACTGAAGCTTTCTTT,CASSKDRTANTEAFF
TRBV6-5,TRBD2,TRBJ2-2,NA,TGTGCCAGCAGTTTAGCGGGAGGCCCCGGGGAGCTGTTTTTT,CASSLAGGPGELFF
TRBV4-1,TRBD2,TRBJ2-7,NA,TGCGCCAGCAGCCGAGGCGGTACAGCGGGAGAGTCCTACGAGCAGTACTTC,CASSRGGTAGESYEQYF
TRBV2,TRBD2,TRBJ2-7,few,TGTGCCAGCAGCTATCCGGGACTAACAAGCTACGAGCAGTACTTC,CASSYPGLTSYEQYF
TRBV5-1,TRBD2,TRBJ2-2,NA,TGCGCCAGCAGCACCGGACTAGCGGGTACCGGGGAGCTGTTTTTT,CASSTGLAGTGELFF
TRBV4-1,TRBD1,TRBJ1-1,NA,TGCGCCAGCAGCCATATCGGTAGGGGGCCCAGTCACACTGAAGCTTTCTTT,CASSHIGRGPSHTEAFF
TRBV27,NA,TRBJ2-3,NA,TGTGCCAGCAGTTTAACGCGGGGCACAGATACGCAGTATTTT,CASSLTRGTDTQYF
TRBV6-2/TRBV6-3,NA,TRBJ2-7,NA,TGTGCCAGCAGCTCCCTGTGGGGGTCTCGGGAGGAGCAGTACTTC,CASSSLWGSREEQYF
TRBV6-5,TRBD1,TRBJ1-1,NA,TGTGCCAGCAGACCCGACAGGGTGAGCACTGAAGCTTTCTTT,CASRPDRVSTEAFF
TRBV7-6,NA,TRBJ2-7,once,TGTGCCAGCAGCTCTAGCGTTTATACCTACGAGCAGTACTTC,CASSSSVYTYEQYF
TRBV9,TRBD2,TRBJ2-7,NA,TGTGCCAGCAGCGTAGGTGCTAGCGGGAGTTCCCACGAGCAGTACTTC,CASSVGASGSSHEQYF
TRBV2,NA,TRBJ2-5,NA,TGTGCCAGCAGGTCCATTGGGGCGACCCAGTACTTC,CASRSIGATQYF
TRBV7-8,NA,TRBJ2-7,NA,TGTGCCAGCAGCCCCGGCCGGTTTACGGGCTACGAGCAGTACTTC,CASSPGRFTGYEQYF
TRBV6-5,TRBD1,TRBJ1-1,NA,TGTGCCAGCAGTTACACAGGGGGTAGTACTGAAGCTTTCTTT,CASSYTGGSTEAFF
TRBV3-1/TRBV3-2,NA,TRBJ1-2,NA,TGTGCCAGCAGTCCGACAGATAACTATGGCTACACCTTC,CASSPTDNYGYTF
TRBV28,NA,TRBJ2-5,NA,TGTGCCAGTAGGGCTGGACTACAAGAGACCCAGTACTTC,CASRAGLQETQYF
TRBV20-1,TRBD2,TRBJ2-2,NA,TGCAGTGCTAGTCCCACCGTAGCGGGGAACACCGGGGAGCTGTTTTTT,CSASPTVAGNTGELFF
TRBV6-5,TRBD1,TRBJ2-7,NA,TGTGCCAGCAGTTACGGGACAGGGTGGGAGCAGTACTTC,CASSYGTGWEQYF
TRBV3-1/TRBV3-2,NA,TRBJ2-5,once,TGTGCCAGCAGCCGAGCCGGGAAGGTGGAGACCCAGTACTTC,CASSRAGKVETQYF
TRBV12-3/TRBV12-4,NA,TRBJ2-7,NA,TGTGCCAGCAGTTTTGGGAGCTCCTACGAGCAGTACTTC,CASSFGSSYEQYF
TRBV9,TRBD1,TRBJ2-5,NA,TGTGCCAGCAGCCCCGGGACAGGGATGGTTGAGACCCAGTACTTC,CASSPGTGMVETQYF
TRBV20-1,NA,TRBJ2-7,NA,TGCAGTGCTAGATCAGGTTTCGAGCAGTACTTC,CSARSGFEQYF
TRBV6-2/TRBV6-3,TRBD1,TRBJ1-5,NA,TGTGCCAGCAGTCCGACAGGGGTAGATATTCAGCCCCAGCATTTT,CASSPTGVDIQPQHF
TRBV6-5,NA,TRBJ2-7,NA,TGTGCCAGCAGTTACGGGCAGCACTCCTACGAGCAGTACTTC,CASSYGQHSYEQYF
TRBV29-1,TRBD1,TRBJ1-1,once,TGCAGCGTTGAAGATTATGAATGGACAGGGGAAACTGAAGCTTTCTTT,CSVEDYEWTGETEAFF
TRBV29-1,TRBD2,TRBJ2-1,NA,TGCAGCGTTGCTAGCGGGGGGTACAATGAGCAGTTCTTC,CSVASGGYNEQFF
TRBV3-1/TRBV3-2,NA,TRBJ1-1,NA,TGTGCCAGCAGATCCCAGGGGTATTTGACTGAAGCTTTCTTT,CASRSQGYLTEAFF
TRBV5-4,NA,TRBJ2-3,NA,TGTGCCAGCAGCACTATCGGGGGATGGGATACGCAGTATTTT,CASSTIGGWDTQYF
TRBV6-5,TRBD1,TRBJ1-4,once,TGTGCCAGCAAAACAGGGGGCCCTGGTGAAAAACTGTTTTTT,CASKTGGPGEKLFF
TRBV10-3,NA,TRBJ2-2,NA,TGTGCCAGCTTGACAGATATCACCGGGGAGCTGTTTTTT,CASLTDITGELFF
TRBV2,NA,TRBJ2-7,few,TGTGCCAGCAGTGTGTCGTCCTCCTACGAGCAGTACTTC,CASSVSSSYEQYF
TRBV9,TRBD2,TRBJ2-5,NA,TGTGCCAGCAGCGTAGGGGTTGCGGGAGTCTGGGAGACCCAGTACTTC,CASSVGVAGVWETQYF
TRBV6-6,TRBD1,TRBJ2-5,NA,TGTGCCAGCAGTTACTCGACAGGGGACCCCTGGGAGACCCAGTACTTC,CASSYSTGDPWETQYF
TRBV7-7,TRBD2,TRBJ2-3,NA,TGTGCCAGCAGCCCAAGTAGCGGGAGGGGCACAGATACGCAGTATTTT,CASSPSSGRGTDTQYF
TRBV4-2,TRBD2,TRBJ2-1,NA,TGTGCCAGCAGCCAAAGCGGCGGGAGAGGTGATGAGCAGTTCTTC,CASSQSGGRGDEQFF
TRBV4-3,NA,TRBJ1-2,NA,TGCGCCAGCAGCCAAGATCGCTTCGGGACATCGTATGGCTACACCTTC,CASSQDRFGTSYGYTF
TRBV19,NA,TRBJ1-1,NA,TGTGCCAGTAACGCGAGGGGGAAGAACACTGAAGCTTTCTTT,CASNARGKNTEAFF
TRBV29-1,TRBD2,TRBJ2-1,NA,TGCAGCGTTCGAGGGACTAGCGGGTTCTCCTACAATGAGCAGTTCTTC,CSVRGTSGFSYNEQFF
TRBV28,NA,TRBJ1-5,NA,TGTGCCAGCAGTGGCAGGGTCGCGACCCAGCATTTT,CASSGRVATQHF
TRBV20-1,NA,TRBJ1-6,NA,TGCAGTGCTAGTAACCGGGGTAGCTCACCCCTCCACTTT,CSASNRGSSPLHF
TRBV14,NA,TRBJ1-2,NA,TGTGCCAGCAGCCCACAGGGAAATTTCTATGGCTACACCTTC,CASSPQGNFYGYTF
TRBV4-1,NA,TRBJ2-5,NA,TGCGCCAGCAGCCAACCACAGGGAGAGTGGGAGACCCAGTACTTC,CASSQPQGEWETQYF